The present entry profiles one T cell receptor (beta chain) with its context. This record belongs to a study of blood T cell repertoires in COVID-19. Study overall: COVID-19 samples from acute and convalescent phases originated in the United States, Italy and Spain. T cells, B-cell-depleted T cells, or PBMCs supplied cDNA or gDNA.

As processed by the authors: Estimation of nucleated cell counts relied on the amplification of reference gene primers. Only in-frame clones appear in the TCRdb table, and some are missing; sequencing was by immunoSEQ multiplex PCR. D and trimming were read from the DNA, whereas the V and J calls and clone size are those reported in that table. The data show 80,000 to 130,000 clones, with approximately 90% seen just once and around 1% held by the top ten. V trimming: 6 bases; J trimming: 5 bases; junction bases outside the gene matches: 7. The CDR3 consists of 14 residues. The germline gives CDR1 MDHEN, CDR2 SYDVKM.

The chain couples TRBV28 to TRBJ1-2; 9 bases align to TRBD1. The clonotype comes from a man in his sixties with acute or convalescent COVID-19. Source material: peripheral blood. The CDR3, as DNA: TGTGCCAGCAGCCTGGGACAGGGAGTATATGGCTACACCTTC. It codes for CASSLGQGVYGYTF.